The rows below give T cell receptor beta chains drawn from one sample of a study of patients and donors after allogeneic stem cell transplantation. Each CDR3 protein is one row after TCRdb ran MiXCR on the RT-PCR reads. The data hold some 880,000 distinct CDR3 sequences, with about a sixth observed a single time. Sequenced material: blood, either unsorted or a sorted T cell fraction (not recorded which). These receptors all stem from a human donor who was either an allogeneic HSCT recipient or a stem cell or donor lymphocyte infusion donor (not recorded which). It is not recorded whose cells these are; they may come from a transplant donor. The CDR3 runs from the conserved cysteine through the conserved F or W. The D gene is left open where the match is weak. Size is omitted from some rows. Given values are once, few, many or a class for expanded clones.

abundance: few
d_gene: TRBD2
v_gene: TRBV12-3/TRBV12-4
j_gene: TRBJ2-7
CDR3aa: CASSHDAGLASYEQYF
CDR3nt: TGTGCCAGCAGCCACGATGCGGGACTAGCGTCGTACGAGCAGTACTTC

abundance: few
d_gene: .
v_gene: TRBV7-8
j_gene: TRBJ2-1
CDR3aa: CASSQTQTNEQFF
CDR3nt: TGTGCCAGCAGCCAGACTCAGACCAATGAGCAGTTCTTC

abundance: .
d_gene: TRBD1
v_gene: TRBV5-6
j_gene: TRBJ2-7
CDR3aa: CASSFYDREVYEQYF
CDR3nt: TGTGCCAGCAGCTTTTACGACAGGGAAGTCTACGAGCAGTACTTC

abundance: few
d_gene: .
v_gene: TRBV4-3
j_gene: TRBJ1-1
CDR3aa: CASRGGLGTEAFF
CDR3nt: TGCGCCAGCCGTGGGGGTTTAGGCACTGAAGCTTTCTTT

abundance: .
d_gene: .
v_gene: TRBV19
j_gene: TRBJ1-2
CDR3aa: CASTPRQDYGYTF
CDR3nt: TGTGCCAGTACCCCGCGGCAGGACTATGGCTACACCTTC

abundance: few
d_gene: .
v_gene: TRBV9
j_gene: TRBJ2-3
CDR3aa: CASSVVAASTDTQYF
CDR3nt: TGTGCCAGCAGCGTAGTGGCAGCTAGCACAGATACGCAGTATTTT

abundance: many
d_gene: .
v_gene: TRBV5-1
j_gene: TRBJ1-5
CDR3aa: CASSLDGGQPQHF
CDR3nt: TGCGCCAGCAGCTTGGATGGTGGTCAGCCCCAGCATTTT

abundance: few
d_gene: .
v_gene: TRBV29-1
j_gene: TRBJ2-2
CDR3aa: CSVEARSNTGELFF
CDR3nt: TGCAGCGTCGAAGCCAGGTCCAACACCGGGGAGCTGTTTTTT

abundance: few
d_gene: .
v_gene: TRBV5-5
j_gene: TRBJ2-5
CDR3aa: CASTRQPQETQYF
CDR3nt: TGTGCCAGCACTCGACAGCCTCAAGAGACCCAGTACTTC

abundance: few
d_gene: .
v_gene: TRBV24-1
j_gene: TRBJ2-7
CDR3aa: CATSSGALSEQYF
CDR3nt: TGTGCCACCAGTTCCGGGGCGCTCTCCGAGCAGTACTTC

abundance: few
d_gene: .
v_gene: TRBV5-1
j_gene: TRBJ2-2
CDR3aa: CASSLGSKGPGELFF
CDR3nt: TGCGCCAGCAGCTTGGGCTCCAAAGGGCCCGGGGAGCTGTTTTTT

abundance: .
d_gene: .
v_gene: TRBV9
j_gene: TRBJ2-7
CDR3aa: CASSYRQGGSHEQYF
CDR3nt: TGTGCCAGCAGCTATCGGCAGGGTGGATCCCACGAGCAGTACTTC

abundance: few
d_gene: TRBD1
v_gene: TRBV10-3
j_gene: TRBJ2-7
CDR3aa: CAISERGQGSSYEQYF
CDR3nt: TGTGCCATCAGTGAGCGGGGACAGGGTAGCTCCTACGAGCAGTACTTC

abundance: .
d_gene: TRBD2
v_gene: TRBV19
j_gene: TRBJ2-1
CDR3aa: CASSNPGLGSIYNEQFF
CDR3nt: TGTGCCAGTAGTAACCCCGGACTAGGGAGTATCTACAATGAGCAGTTCTTC

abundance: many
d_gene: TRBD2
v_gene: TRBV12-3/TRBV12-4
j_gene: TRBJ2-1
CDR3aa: CASSRTSGGRSYNEQFF
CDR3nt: TGTGCCAGCAGTAGGACTAGCGGGGGCCGCTCCTACAATGAGCAGTTCTTC

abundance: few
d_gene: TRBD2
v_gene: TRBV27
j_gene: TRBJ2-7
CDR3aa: CASSPGGAGTLYEQYF
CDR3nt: TGTGCCAGCAGCCCGGGGGGGGCAGGGACTCTATACGAGCAGTACTTC

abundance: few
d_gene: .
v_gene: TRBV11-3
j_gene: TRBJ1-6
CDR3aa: CASSPKRWAPLHF
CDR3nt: TGTGCCAGCAGCCCAAAGCGGTGGGCACCCCTCCACTTT

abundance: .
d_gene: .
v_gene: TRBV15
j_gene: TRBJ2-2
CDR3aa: CATSPGANTGELFF
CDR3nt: TGTGCCACCAGCCCGGGGGCCAACACCGGGGAGCTGTTTTTT

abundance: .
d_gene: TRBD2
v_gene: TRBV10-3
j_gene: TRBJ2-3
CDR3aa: CAISLRGLAGVSTDTQYF
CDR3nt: TGTGCCATCAGTCTCCGCGGACTAGCGGGAGTAAGCACAGATACGCAGTATTTT

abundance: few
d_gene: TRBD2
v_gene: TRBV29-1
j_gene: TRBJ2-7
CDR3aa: CSVVGGGSSYEQYF
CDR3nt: TGCAGCGTTGTTGGCGGGGGGTCCTCCTACGAGCAGTACTTC

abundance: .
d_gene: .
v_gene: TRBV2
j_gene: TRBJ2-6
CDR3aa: CASSESGGMAGANVLTF
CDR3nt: TGTGCCAGCAGTGAATCCGGGGGCATGGCTGGGGCCAACGTCCTGACTTTC

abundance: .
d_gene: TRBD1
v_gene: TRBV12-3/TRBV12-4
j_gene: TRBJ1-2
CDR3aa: CASRDRADGYTF
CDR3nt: TGTGCCAGCAGGGACAGGGCCGATGGCTACACCTTC

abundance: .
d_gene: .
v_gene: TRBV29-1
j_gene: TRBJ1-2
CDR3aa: CSVPVRYGYTF
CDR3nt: TGCAGCGTTCCAGTCCGCTATGGCTACACCTTC

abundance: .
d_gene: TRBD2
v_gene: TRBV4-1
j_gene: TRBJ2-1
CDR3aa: CASSQPRLAASYNEQFF
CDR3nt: TGCGCCAGCAGCCAACCCAGACTAGCGGCTTCCTACAATGAGCAGTTCTTC

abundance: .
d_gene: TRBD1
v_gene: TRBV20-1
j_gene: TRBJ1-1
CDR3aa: CSAGKGAGDTEAFF
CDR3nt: TGCAGTGCTGGTAAGGGGGCCGGGGACACTGAAGCTTTCTTT

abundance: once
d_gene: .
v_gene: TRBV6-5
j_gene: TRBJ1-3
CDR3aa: CASSSPEGSGNTIYF
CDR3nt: TGTGCCAGCAGTTCCCCTGAGGGCTCTGGAAACACCATATATTTT

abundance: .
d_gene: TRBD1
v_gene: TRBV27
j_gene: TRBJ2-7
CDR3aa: CASTQLTGGPYEQYF
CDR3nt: TGTGCCAGCACCCAGCTGACAGGGGGTCCCTACGAGCAGTACTTC

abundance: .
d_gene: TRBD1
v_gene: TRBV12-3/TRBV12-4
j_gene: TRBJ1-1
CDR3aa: CASSLASGTGVNTEAFF
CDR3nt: TGTGCCAGCAGTTTAGCGTCCGGGACAGGGGTGAACACTGAAGCTTTCTTT

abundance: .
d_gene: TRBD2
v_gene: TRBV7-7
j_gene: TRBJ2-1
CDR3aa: CASSPFGREGTNEQFF
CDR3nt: TGTGCCAGCAGCCCCTTCGGGCGGGAGGGAACGAATGAGCAGTTCTTC

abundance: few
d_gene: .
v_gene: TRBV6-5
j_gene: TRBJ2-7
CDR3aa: CASSYSERAYEQYF
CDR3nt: TGTGCCAGCAGTTACTCCGAGAGGGCCTACGAGCAGTACTTC

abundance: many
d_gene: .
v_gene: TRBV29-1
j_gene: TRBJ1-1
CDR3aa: CSVGGTVNTEAFF
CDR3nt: TGCAGCGTCGGCGGGACGGTGAACACTGAAGCTTTCTTT

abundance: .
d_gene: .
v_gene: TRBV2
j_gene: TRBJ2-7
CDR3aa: CASSETRGEQYF
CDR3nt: TGTGCCAGCAGTGAAACCAGGGGAGAGCAGTACTTC